The clone carrying this TCR beta chain was counted ten times or more. This library used approximately 370 ng RNA and molecular barcoded adaptors spanning alpha/delta and beta/gamma chains. Using its own MiXCR run on the reads, TCRdb lists one record per CDR3 protein. The sample contains 130,000 or so distinct CDR3 sequences, about 12% of which appear only once. The CDR3 is 8 amino acids. Germline V lookup: CDR1 SEHNR, CDR2 FQNEAQ (reference sequence). V was trimmed by 5 bases and J by 16 bases, leaving 6 bases between them. This record belongs to a study of read filtering for tumor transcriptome and immune sequencing.

This clonotype was obtained from a donor at least 40 years old with multiple myeloma. The V and J genes are TRBV7-9 and TRBJ2-1; no reliable D call. Source material: a population of CD138-negative cells sorted from bone marrow. CDR3 in amino acids: CASSPPFF. The CDR3 DNA follows: TGTGCCAGCAGCCCGCCCTTCTTC.